This T cell receptor (beta chain) originates from a study of CD4 T cells in relation to SARS-CoV-2 and coronaviruses listed by TCRdb under 2021. Background on the whole study: The ViraFEST assay cultured PBMCs with antigen for 10 days, then sequenced TCR beta CDR3s to find antigen-specific clonal expansions. At the level of individual TCR clonotypes, the study measured memory CD4+ T cell crossreactivity between SARS-CoV-2 spike protein and common cold coronavirus spike proteins. The Adaptive Biotechnologies TCR-sequencing kit was used for samples from a few pre-COVID donors and for the naive versus memory experiments, whereas the other data were Illumina-based. An HIV-1 Nef peptide pool or a no-peptide culture served as the negative reference condition. Patient-derived lymphoblastoid cell lines were used to map the HLA restriction of shared crossreactive spike epitopes. Expansion assays from other donors in the study were sequenced with a different, Illumina-based TCR-beta assay. Here is what the overall study found, with its caveats: Roughly 64% of donors had memory CD4+ clonotypes that crossrecognized SARS-CoV-2 and at least one common cold coronavirus spike. Compared with monoreactive clones, crossreactive clones had significantly weaker SARS-CoV-2-driven expansion, a result consistent with antigenic imprinting. No donor contributed both pre-pandemic and post-infection samples, which limited tracing the source of pre-existing responses. The study was constrained by small numbers of patients and of tested TCRs. Crossreactivity analysis was centred on spike protein, so crossreactivity against other viral proteins was not assessed.

As concerns this clone: What antigen it recognizes has not been identified. Base qualities were left out, and no much larger clone turns up one base away.

CDR1 and CDR2 are read off the germline V gene (reference sequence) as LGHDT and YNNKEL. From the cysteine up to the phenylalanine, the CDR3 has a length of 14 residues. The kept DNA is CDR3 alone, 42 bases in frame from the first base. V loses 0 bases, J loses 4 bases, and the germline ends lie 9 bases apart. CD4+ T cells from unexposed donors were collected before the COVID-19 pandemic (2011-2018). After about 10 days of culture, CD4+ T cells were isolated with the EasySep CD4+ T cell isolation kit. As far as cell numbers permitted, CD4+ T cells from unexposed donors were tested for reactivity against SARS-CoV-2 S and N as well as four spike pools from common cold coronaviruses. About 2 million PBMCs per well were cultured in IMDM with approximately 5% human AB serum and about 10 IU/ml IL-2. Half of the culture medium was replaced with fresh IL-2-containing medium on days 3 and 7. In general, every peptide culture condition was set up in three replicate wells. The leukapheresis product used for the unexposed donors was purchased from a commercial source. Ficoll-Paque PLUS gradient centrifugation was used to isolate PBMCs from either whole blood or leukapheresis product. PBMCs were either cryopreserved at -140°C or used fresh in the expansion assay. The QIAamp Micro DNA Kit was used to extract genomic DNA from the CD4+ T cells.

Library method: the immunoSEQ multiplex PCR assay. The authors processed their data as follows. During preprocessing, nonproductive sequences were removed, along with CDR3s that did not begin with C, did not end with F or W, or were shorter than 7 amino acids. Antigen-specific clonotypes were called with the MANAFEST web app on the basis of expansion relative to the reference and to other culture wells. A clone was considered positive if the clone showed significant expansion compared with the reference culture in 2 of 3 replicate wells at an FDR below 0.05. To be called positive, a clone also had to show significant expansion compared with every other tandem well and an odds ratio greater than 5. Pairwise Levenshtein distance, computed with the stringdist R package after three terminal residues were trimmed from each end, was used as the measure of CDR3 homology. The source is immuneACCESS, and TCRdb retained only in-frame sequences with V and J called. Part of the clones is not carried over; for the studies checked, unresolved V genes explain less than half of this, and the remainder is unexplained. D and trimming were read from the DNA, whereas the V and J calls and clone size are those reported in that table. For this sample the table gives fewer than 25,000 clones, of which more than 65% were detected only once. The ten largest clonotypes hold 14% of the sample.

The rearranged segments are TRBV3-1 (or the pseudogene TRBV3-2) and TRBJ1-2, with no D gene named confidently. The receptor comes from a human donor in good health. Sequencing used CD4+ T cells from PBMCs, cultured in vitro. The nucleotide sequence is given as TGTGCCAGCAGCCAAGATTGGCTTTTCTATGGCTACACCTTC. Its translation reads: CASSQDWLFYGYTF.